This T cell receptor beta chain appears in the sequencing data of a study of graft-versus-host responses after intestinal transplantation. About the study: Induction with anti-thymocyte globulin, then tacrolimus and steroids for roughly three years, was given to all recipients. Study-wide points: When patients had graft-donor T cell macrochimerism, their allografts held high graft-versus-host to host-versus-graft clonal ratios. Recipient marrow showed GvH clones, some seen first in ileum or blood.

Clones were read by immunoSEQ multiplex PCR, and TCRdb kept only the in-frame ones, dropping some. Among 25,000 to 35,000 clones listed, 85% to 95% were seen once. The V segment lost 6 bases and the J segment 6 bases; nucleotides outside the gene matches: 6. This CDR3 contains 14 residues. Per the germline V gene, CDR1 is MNHEY and CDR2 is SMNVEV (reference sequence). In the case of this clone: The antigen remains undetermined.

The chain employs TRBV27 and TRBJ1-5; 9 nucleotides match TRBD1. The input for sequencing was PBMCs, taken about 62 days after intestinal transplant. The clonotype originates from a human patient who received an intestinal transplant, so some T cells may come from the graft donor. As DNA, the CDR3 is TGTGCCAGCAGGTGGACAGGGGATGCTCAGCCCCAGCATTTT. It yields the protein CASRWTGDAQPQHF.